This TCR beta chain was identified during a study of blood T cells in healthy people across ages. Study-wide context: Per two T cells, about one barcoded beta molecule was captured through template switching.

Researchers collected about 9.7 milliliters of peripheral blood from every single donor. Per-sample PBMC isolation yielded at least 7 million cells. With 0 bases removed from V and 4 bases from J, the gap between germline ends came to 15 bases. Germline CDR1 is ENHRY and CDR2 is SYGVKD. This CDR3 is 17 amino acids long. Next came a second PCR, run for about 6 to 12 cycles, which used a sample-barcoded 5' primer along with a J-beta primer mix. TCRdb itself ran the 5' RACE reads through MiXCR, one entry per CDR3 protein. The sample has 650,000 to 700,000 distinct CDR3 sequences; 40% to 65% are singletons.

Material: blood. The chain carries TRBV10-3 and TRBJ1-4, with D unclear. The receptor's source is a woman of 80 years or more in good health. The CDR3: CAISESPKTADNEKLFF. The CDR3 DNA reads TGTGCCATCAGTGAGTCACCTAAAACGGCCGATAATGAAAAACTGTTTTTT.